The T cell receptor (beta chain) described here comes from a study of beta chain features in type 1 diabetes listed by TCRdb under 2018. Notes on the research overall: Mean age, gender distribution, total cell number and subset yield did not differ between patients and healthy donors. A total of under 120,000,000 sorted cells were examined across all samples, and RNA yield correlated strongly with the number of cells per subset. In the study, recently diagnosed type 1 diabetes patients and matched healthy donors were compared on the TCRB repertoires of their sorted circulating CD4+ T cell subsets. Regulatory and stem cell-like memory subsets were isolated from only 8 patients and roughly 8 healthy donors, whereas naive and central memory subsets came from all 30 or so donors.

From a lookup of the germline V gene, CDR1 and CDR2 are SGHTA and FQGNSA. The CDR3 holds 11 amino acids from the cysteine to the phenylalanine. The kept DNA is CDR3 alone, 33 bases in frame from the first base. Between the V and J ends, shortened by 5 bases and 5 bases respectively, the junction contains 7 bases. Each donor gave one peripheral blood draw, averaging roughly 100 mL, which was collected into heparinised tubes. Using a panel that included CD45RO, CCR7, CD25, CD127, CD95 and CD27, naive, central memory, regulatory and stem cell-like memory CD4+ T cells were sorted on a BD FACSAria II. Purity was above 98% for every sorted population. PBMCs were separated immediately by Lymphoprep density gradient centrifugation and were stained directly, without being cultured. So that batch effects would be minimized, each experiment stained and sorted samples in pairs, pairing one healthy donor with one patient.

The entire isolated RNA was reverse transcribed using the High Capacity cDNA Reverse Transcription Kit, and thus expressed TCRB transcripts were sequenced. Deep immunoSEQ sequencing was performed on naive, central memory and regulatory T cell samples, with an average of roughly 3.3 million total reads per sample. Sorted cells were lysed in RLT buffer, and RNA was extracted using DNase-treated RNeasy Micro or Mini kits according to cell number. Each cell subset was processed separately to prevent cross-contamination, with patient and healthy donor samples processed together. Using the immunoSEQ multiplex PCR, TCRB sequences were amplified from cDNA into 87-bp fragments spanning the CDR3 region. The amplicons were sequenced using the Illumina HiSeq platform. On the authors' methods: PCR bias was computationally corrected using synthetic template baselines, reads within Hamming distance 2 were collapsed, and singletons that could not be merged were discarded. Reads were aligned against IMGT so that V, D and J genes, CDR3 length and insertions or deletions at six rearrangement sites could be assigned. Within each subset, clonotype counts were normalized to sorted cell number, and only after that were true diversity and Gini coefficients computed with the tcR R package. The overlap coefficient, calculated on TCRB nucleotide sequences, was used to measure repertoire sharing. TCRdb provides this immuneACCESS table in a form limited to in-frame rearrangements. Some clones are lacking; in checked studies, under half of them reflect an unresolved V gene, and why the rest are absent is not known. V, J and clone size reflect that table, while D and trimming were determined from the DNA. Within this sample are over 150,000 clones, with around 8.4% of them counted one time only. The ten biggest clones cover around 0.5% of the sample.

General conclusions and limits of the study: Because the HLA sub-analyses included only small numbers of individuals, any influence of HLA type on TCRB rearrangement was left unresolved. A moderate but significant shortening of TCRB CDR3 length was observed in type 1 diabetes patients in all four CD4+ subsets. PCR might favor shorter templates, but patient and control samples were amplified and corrected together, so any skew would affect both groups equally. Fewer insertions and more nucleotide deletions at VDJ recombination sites were observed in patients with type 1 diabetes, implying thymic rearrangement abnormalities. Because cDNA was sequenced instead of genomic DNA, activated cells with high expression could be over-represented, although the groups did not differ in activation or CD3 levels. Naive, central memory and regulatory TCRB repertoires appeared to be more alike among patients than among healthy donors.

This clone was counted only a few times. This receptor's antigen is unknown. Nothing much larger sits one base from this clone, and base qualities are not available. Distinct nucleotide sequences in the sample also encode this CDR3. The TCR comes from a woman younger than 30 with type 1 diabetes. Sequences were obtained from central memory CD4+ T cells from blood. The rearranged segments are TRBV7-2 and TRBJ2-7; the D gene cannot be named for sure. In nucleotide form, the sequence is TGTGCCAGCAGCCTGAGAAACGAGCAGTACTTC. Its protein reads: CASSLRNEQYF.